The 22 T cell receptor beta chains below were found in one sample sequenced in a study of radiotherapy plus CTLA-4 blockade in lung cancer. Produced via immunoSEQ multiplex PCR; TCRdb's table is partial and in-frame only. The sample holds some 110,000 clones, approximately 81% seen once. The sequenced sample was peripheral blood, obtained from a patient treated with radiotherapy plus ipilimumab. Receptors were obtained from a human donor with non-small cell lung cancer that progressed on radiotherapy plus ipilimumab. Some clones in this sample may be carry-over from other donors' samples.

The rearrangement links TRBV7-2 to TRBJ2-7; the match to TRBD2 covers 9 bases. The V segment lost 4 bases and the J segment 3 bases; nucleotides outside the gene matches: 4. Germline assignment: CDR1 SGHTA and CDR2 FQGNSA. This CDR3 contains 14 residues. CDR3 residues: CASSSTSGFYEQYF. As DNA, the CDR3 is TGTGCCAGCAGCTCGACTAGCGGATTCTACGAGCAGTACTTC.

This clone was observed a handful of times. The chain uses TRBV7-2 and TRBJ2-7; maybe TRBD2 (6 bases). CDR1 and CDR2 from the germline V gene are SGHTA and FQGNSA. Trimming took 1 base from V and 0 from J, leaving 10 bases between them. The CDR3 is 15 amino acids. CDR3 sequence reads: CASSLVAGTSYEQYF. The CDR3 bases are TGTGCCAGCAGCTTAGTCGCGGGGACCTCCTACGAGCAGTACTTC.

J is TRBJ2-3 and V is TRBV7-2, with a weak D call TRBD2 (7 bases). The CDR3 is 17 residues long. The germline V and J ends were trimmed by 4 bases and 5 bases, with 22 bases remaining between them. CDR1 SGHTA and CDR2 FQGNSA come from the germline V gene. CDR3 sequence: CASSSRGGQGLGDTQYF. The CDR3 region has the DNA TGTGCCAGCAGCTCTAGGGGGGGGCAGGGCCTGGGAGATACGCAGTATTTT.

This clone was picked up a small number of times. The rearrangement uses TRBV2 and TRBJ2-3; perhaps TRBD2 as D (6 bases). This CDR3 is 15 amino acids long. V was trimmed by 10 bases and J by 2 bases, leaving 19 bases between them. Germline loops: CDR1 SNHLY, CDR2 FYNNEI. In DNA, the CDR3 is TGTGCCACCCGGTACGGGGGATGGGACACAGATACGCAGTATTTT. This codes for CATRYGGWDTDTQYF.

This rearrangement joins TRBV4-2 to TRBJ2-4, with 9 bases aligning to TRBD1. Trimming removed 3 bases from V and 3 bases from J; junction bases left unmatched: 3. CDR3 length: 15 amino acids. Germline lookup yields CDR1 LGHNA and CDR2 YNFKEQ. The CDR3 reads CASSQRDRDKNIQYF. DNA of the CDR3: TGTGCCAGCAGCCAGCGGGACAGGGACAAAAACATTCAGTACTTC.

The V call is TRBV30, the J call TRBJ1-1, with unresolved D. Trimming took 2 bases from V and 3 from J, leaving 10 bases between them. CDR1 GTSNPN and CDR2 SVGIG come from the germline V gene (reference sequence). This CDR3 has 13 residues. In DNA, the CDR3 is TGTGCCTGGAGTCAGATGGGTGACACTGAAGCTTTCTTT. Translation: CAWSQMGDTEAFF.

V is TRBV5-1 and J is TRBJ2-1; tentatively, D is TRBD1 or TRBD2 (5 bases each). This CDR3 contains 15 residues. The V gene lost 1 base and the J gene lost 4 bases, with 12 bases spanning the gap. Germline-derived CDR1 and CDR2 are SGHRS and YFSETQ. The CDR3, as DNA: TGCGCCAGCAGCTTGTCAGGGCGGGCGTACAATGAGCAGTTCTTC. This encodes CASSLSGRAYNEQFF.

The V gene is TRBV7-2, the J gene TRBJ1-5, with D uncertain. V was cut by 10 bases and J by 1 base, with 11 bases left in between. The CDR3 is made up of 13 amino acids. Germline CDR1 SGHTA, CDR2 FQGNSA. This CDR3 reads CATSDGSNQPQHF. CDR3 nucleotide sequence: TGTGCCACTTCGGACGGAAGCAATCAGCCCCAGCATTTT.

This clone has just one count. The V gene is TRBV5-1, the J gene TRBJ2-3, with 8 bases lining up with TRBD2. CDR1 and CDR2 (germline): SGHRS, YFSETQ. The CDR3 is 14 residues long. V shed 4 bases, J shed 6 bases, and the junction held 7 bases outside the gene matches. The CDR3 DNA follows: TGCGCCAGCAGCCCAGCGGGGGTGGAGGATACGCAGTATTTT. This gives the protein CASSPAGVEDTQYF.

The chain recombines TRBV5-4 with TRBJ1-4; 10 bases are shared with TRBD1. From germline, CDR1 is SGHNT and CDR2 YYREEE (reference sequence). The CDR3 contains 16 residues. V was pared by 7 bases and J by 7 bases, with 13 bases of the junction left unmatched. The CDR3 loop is CASGRQGAGFSEKLFF. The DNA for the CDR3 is TGTGCCAGCGGCCGACAGGGGGCTGGGTTTAGTGAAAAACTGTTTTTT.

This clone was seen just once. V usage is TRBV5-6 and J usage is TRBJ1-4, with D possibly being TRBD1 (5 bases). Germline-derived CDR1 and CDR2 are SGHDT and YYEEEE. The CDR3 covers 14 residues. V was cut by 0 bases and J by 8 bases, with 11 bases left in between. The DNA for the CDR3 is TGTGCCAGCAGCTTGGGCAGGGTTGGGGAAAAACTGTTTTTT. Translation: CASSLGRVGEKLFF.

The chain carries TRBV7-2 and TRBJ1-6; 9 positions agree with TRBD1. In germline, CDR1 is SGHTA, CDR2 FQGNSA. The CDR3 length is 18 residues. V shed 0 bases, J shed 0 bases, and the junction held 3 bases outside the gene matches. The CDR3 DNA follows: TGTGCCAGCAGCTTAGCCGGGACAGGGAGCTCCTATAATTCACCCCTCCACTTT. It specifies CASSLAGTGSSYNSPLHF.

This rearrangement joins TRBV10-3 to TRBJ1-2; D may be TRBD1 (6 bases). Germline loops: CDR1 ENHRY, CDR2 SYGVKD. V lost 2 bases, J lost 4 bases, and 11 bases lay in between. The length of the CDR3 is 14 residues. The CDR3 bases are TGTGCCATCAGTGAGACGGACAGCCCCTATGGCTACACCTTC. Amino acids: CAISETDSPYGYTF.

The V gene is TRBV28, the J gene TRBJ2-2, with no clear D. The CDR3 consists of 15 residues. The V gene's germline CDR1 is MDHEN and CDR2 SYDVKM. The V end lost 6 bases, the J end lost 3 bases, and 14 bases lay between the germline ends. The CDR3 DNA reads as TGTGCCAGCAGCTTAGGAGTCATCTACACCGGGGAGCTGTTTTTT. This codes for CASSLGVIYTGELFF.

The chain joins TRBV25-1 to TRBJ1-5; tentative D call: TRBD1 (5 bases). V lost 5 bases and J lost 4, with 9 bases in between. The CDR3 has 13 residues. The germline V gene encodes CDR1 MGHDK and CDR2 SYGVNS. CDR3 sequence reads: CASSSGINQPQHF. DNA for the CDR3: TGTGCCAGCAGTTCAGGGATTAATCAGCCCCAGCATTTT.

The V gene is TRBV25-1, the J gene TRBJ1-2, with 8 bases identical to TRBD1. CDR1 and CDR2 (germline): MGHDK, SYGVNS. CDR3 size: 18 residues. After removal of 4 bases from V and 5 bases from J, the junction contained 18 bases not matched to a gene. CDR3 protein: CASSAYPSGQGPLYGYTF. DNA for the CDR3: TGTGCCAGCAGTGCCTATCCCTCTGGACAGGGCCCTTTGTATGGCTACACCTTC.

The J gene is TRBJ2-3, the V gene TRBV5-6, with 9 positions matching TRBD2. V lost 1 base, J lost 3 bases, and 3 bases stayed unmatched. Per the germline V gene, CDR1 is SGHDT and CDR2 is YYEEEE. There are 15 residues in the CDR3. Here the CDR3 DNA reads TGTGCCAGCAGCTTGTACAGCGGGAGGACAGATACGCAGTATTTT. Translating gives CASSLYSGRTDTQYF.

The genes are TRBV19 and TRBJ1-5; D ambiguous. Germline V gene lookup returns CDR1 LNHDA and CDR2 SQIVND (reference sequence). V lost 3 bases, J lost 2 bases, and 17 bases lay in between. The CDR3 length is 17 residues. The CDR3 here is CASSMPPKTGGNQPQHF. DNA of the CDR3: TGTGCCAGTAGTATGCCTCCTAAAACGGGAGGCAATCAGCCCCAGCATTTT.

As DNA, the CDR3 is TGTGCCAGCAAGGCTAGCGGGGGGGCAGATACGCAGTATTTT. Its translation is CASKASGGADTQYF. V gene TRBV2 combines with J gene TRBJ2-3, with 12 bases aligning to TRBD2. CDR1 is SNHLY, CDR2 FYNNEI, per germline. Trimming cost V 7 bases and J 4 bases; bases outside gene matches: 3. The CDR3 is 14 residues long.

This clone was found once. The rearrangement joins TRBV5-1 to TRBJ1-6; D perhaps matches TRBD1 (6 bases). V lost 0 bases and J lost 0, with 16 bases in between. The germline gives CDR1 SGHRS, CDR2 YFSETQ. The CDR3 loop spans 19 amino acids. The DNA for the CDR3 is TGCGCCAGCAGCTTGGTGGGGGCAGGGGCCTTCTCCTATAATTCACCCCTCCACTTT. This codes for CASSLVGAGAFSYNSPLHF.

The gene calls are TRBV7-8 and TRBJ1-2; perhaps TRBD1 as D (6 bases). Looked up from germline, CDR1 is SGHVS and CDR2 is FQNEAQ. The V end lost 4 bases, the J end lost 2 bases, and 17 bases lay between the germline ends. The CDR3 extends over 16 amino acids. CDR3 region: CASSSQTRDRNYGYTF. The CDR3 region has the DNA TGTGCCAGCAGCTCCCAGACGAGAGACAGGAACTATGGCTACACCTTC.

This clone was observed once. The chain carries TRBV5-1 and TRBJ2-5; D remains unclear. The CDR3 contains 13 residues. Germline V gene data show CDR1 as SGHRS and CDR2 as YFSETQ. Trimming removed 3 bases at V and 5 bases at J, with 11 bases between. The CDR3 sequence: CASSSSPLETQYF. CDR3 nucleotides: TGCGCCAGCAGCTCCAGCCCATTGGAGACCCAGTACTTC.